The clone carrying this T cell receptor (beta chain) was seen only a few times. The CDR3 totals 11 residues. Germline CDR1 SQVTM, CDR2 ANQGSEA. The V end lost 6 bases, the J end lost 3 bases, and 8 bases lay between the germline ends. The data derive from a study of blood T cell repertoires in COVID-19. Study-wide background: COVID-19 samples collected from the United States, Italy and Spain covered acute and convalescent phases. The analysed material was cDNA or gDNA that came from T cells, B-cell-depleted T cells, or PBMCs.

Source study methods: Reference gene primer amplification gave nucleated cell count estimates. TCRdb's copy holds only in-frame clones and misses some; the assay was immunoSEQ multiplex PCR. D and trimming come from the DNA, and the V and J calls and clone size come from that table. The sample holds just under 100,000 clones, 86% seen once. This receptor was identified in a woman in her sixties or seventies in a cohort sampled during active or convalescent COVID-19. Source material: peripheral blood. The rearrangement joins TRBV29-1 to TRBJ1-1, with D unclear. DNA of the CDR3: TGCAGCGTCCCCTCGGACACTGAAGCTTTCTTT. Protein product: CSVPSDTEAFF.